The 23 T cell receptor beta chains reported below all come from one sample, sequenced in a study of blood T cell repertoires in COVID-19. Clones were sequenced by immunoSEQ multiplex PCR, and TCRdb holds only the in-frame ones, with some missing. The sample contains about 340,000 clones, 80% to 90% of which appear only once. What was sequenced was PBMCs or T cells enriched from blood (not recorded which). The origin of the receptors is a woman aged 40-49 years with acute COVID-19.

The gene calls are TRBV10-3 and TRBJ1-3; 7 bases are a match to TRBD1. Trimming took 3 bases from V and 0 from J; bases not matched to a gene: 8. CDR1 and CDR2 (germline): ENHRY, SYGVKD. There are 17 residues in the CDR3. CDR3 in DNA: TGTGCCATCAGTGACGAAAGGCGGGACAGCTCTGGAAACACCATATATTTT. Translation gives CAISDERRDSSGNTIYF.

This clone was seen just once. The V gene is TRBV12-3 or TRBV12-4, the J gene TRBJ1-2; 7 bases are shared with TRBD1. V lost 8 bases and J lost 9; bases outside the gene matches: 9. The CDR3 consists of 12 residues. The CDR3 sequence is CASGETGSSYTF. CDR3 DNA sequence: TGTGCCAGCGGAGAGACAGGGTCGAGCTACACCTTC.

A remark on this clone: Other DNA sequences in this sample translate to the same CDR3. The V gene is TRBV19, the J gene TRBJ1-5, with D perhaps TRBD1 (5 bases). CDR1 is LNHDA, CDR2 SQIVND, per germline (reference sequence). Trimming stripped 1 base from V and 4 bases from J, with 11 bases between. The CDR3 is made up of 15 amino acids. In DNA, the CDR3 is TGTGCCAGTAGTATAGTGGGGAGGGGTAATCAGCCCCAGCATTTT. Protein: CASSIVGRGNQPQHF. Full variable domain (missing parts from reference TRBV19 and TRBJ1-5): DGGITQSPKYLFRKEGQNVTLSCEQNLNHDAMYWYRQDPGQGLRLIYYSQIVNDFQKGDIAEGYSVSREKKESFPLTVTSAQKNPTAFYLCASSIVGRGNQPQHFGDGTRLSIL.

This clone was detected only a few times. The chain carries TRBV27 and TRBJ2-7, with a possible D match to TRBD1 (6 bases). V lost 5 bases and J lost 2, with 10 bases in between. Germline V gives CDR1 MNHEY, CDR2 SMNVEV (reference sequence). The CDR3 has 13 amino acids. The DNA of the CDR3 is TGTGCCAGCAGTCCTCGGACAGCCTACGAGCAGTACTTC. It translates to CASSPRTAYEQYF.

CDR3 nucleotide sequence: TGTGCCAGCAGCTTAGATCTATGGGACAGGCTCTCTGGGGCCAACGTCCTGACTTTC. Its protein product is CASSLDLWDRLSGANVLTF. The chain employs TRBV11-2 and TRBJ2-6; 8 bases align to TRBD1. This CDR3 is built from 19 residues. Germline V gives CDR1 SGHAT, CDR2 FQNNGV. The V segment lost 0 bases and the J segment 0 bases; nucleotides outside the gene matches: 7.

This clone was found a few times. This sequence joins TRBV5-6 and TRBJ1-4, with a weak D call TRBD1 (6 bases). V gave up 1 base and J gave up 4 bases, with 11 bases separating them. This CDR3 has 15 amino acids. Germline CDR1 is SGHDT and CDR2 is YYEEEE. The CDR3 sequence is CASSLTRGGNEKLFF. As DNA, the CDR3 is TGTGCCAGCAGCTTGACCAGGGGTGGTAATGAAAAACTGTTTTTT. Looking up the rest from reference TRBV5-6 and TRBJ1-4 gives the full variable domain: DAGVTQSPTHLIKTRGQQVTLRCSPKSGHDTVSWYQQALGQGPQFIFQYYEEEERQRGNFPDRFSGHQFPNYSSELNVNALLLGDSALYLCASSLTRGGNEKLFFGSGTQLSVL.

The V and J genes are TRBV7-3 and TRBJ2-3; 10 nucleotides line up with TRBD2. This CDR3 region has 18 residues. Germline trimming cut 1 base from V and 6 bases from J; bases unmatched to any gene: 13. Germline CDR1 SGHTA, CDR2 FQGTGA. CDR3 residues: CASSLKGSGRGLSDTQYF. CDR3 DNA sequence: TGTGCCAGCAGCTTAAAAGGGAGCGGGAGGGGTCTTAGCGATACGCAGTATTTT.

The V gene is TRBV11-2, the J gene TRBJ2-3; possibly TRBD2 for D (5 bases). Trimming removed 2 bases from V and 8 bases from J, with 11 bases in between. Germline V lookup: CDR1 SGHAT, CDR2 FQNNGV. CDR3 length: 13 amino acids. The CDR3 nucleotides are TGTGCCAGCAGCTTACCGGGATCTGGTACGCAGTATTTT. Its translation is CASSLPGSGTQYF.

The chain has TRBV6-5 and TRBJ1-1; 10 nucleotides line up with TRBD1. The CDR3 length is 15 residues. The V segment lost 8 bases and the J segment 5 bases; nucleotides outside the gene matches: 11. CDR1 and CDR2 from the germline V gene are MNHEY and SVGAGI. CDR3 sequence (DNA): TGTGCCAGCGGCCGGGACAGGGGTCTAATTACTGAAGCTTTCTTT. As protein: CASGRDRGLITEAFF.

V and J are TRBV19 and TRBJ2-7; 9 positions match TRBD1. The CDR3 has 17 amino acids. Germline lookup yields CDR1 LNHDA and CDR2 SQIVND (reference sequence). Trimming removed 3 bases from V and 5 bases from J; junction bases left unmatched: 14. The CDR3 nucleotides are TGTGCCAGTAGTATCCGAGCTCCGGGACAGGGACAACACGAGCAGTACTTC. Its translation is CASSIRAPGQGQHEQYF.

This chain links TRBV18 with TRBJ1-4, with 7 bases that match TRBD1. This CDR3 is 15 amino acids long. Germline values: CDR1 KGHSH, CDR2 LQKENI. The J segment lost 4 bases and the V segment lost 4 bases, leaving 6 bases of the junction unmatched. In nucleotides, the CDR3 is TGTGCCAGCTCACTTTCCGGGACAGATAATGAAAAACTGTTTTTT. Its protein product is CASSLSGTDNEKLFF. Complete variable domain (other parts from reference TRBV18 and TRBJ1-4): NAGVMQNPRHLVRRRGQEARLRCSPMKGHSHVYWYRQLPEEGLKFMVYLQKENIIDESGMPKERFSAEFPKEGPSILRIQQVVRGDSAAYFCASSLSGTDNEKLFFGSGTQLSVL.

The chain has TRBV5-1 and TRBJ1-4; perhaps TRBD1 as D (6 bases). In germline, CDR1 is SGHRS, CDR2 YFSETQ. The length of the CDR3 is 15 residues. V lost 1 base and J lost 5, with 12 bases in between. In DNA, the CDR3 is TGCGCCAGCAGCTTGCAGGGGAGGGACAATGAAAAACTGTTTTTT. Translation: CASSLQGRDNEKLFF.

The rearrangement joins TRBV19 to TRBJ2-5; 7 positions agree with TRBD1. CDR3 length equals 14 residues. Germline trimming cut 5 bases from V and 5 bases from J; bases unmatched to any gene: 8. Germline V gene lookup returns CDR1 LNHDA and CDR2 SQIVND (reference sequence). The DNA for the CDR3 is TGTGCCAGTAGTGCCACAGGGGTAGCGGAGACCCAGTACTTC. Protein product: CASSATGVAETQYF.

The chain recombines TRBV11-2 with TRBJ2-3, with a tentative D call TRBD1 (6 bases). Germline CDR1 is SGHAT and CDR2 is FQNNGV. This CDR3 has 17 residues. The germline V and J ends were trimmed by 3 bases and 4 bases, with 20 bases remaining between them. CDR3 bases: TGTGCCAGCAGCTTTATTTCAGGGACATTGGCTTCAGATACGCAGTATTTT. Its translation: CASSFISGTLASDTQYF.

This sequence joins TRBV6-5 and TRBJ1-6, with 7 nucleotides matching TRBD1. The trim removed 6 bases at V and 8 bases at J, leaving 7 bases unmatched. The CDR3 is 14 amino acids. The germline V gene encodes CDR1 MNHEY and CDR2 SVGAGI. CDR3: CASSLQGTHSPLHF. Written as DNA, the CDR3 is TGTGCCAGCAGCTTACAGGGGACCCATTCACCCCTCCACTTT.

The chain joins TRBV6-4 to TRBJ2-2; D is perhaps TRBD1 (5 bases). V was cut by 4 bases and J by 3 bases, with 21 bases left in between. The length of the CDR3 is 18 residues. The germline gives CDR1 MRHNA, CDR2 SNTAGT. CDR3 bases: TGTGCCAGCAGTGTCCCGTGGAACAGGTATCGGGACACCGGGGAGCTGTTTTTT. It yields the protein CASSVPWNRYRDTGELFF.

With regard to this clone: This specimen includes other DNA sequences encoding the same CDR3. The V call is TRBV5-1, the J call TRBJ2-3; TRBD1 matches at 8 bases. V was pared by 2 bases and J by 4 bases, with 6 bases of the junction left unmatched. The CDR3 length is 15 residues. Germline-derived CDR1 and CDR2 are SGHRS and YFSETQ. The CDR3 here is CASSLTGGVADTQYF. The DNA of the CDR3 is TGCGCCAGCAGCTTAACAGGGGGAGTGGCAGATACGCAGTATTTT.

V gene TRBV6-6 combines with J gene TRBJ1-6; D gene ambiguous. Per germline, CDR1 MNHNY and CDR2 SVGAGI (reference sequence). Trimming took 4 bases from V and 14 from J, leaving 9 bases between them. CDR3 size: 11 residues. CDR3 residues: CASSSTDTLHF. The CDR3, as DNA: TGTGCCAGCAGTTCAACTGATACCCTCCACTTT.

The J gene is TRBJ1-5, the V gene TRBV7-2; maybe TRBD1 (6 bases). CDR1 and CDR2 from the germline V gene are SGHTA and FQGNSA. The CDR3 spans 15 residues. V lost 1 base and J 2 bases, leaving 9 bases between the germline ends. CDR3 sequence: CASSLDRAGNQPQHF. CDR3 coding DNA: TGTGCCAGCAGCTTAGACAGGGCTGGCAATCAGCCCCAGCATTTT.

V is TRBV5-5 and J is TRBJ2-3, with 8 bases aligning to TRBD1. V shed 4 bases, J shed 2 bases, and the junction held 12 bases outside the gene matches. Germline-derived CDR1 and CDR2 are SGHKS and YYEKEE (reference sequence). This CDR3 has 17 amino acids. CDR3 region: CASSPQPGTGSTDTQYF. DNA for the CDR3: TGTGCCAGCAGCCCCCAACCGGGGACAGGATCCACAGATACGCAGTATTTT. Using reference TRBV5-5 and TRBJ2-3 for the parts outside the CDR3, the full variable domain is DAGVTQSPTHLIKTRGQQVTLRCSPISGHKSVSWYQQVLGQGPQFIFQYYEKEERGRGNFPDRFSARQFPNYSSELNVNALLLGDSALYLCASSPQPGTGSTDTQYFGPGTRLTVL.

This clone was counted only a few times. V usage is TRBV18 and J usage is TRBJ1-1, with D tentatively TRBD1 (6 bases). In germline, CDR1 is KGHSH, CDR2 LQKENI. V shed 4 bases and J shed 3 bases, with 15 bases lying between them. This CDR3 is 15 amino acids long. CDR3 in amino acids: CASSLPQGLDTEAFF. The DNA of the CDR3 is TGTGCCAGCTCACTCCCACAGGGCTTAGACACTGAAGCTTTCTTT.

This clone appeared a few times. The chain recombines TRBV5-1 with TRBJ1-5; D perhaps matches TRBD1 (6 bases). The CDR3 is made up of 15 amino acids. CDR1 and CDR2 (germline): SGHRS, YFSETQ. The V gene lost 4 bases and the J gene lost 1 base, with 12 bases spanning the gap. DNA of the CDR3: TGCGCCAGCAGCCCGGACAGTGCGAGCAATCAGCCCCAGCATTTT. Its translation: CASSPDSASNQPQHF.

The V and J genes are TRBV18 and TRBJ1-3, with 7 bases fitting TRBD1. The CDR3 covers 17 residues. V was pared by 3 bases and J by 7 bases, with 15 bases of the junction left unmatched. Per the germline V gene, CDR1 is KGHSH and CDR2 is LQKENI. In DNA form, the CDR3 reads TGTGCCAGCTCACCTTATACAGGGGCGCTTGGTCTGAACACCATATATTTT. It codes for CASSPYTGALGLNTIYF.